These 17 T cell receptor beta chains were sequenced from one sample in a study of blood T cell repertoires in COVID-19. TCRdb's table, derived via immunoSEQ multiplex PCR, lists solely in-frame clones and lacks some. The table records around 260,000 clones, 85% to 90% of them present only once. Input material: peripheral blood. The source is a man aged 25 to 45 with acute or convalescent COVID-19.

The chain's CDR3 is CASSLETGGYTEAFF. The CDR3, as DNA: TGTGCCAGCAGCCTCGAGACAGGGGGCTACACTGAAGCTTTCTTT. This chain joins TRBV5-4 and TRBJ1-1; 10 nucleotides align to TRBD1. With V trimmed by 4 bases and J by 3 bases, 6 bases remained unmatched. This CDR3 is 15 amino acids long. Germline V gene sequence: CDR1 SGHNT, CDR2 YYREEE (reference sequence).

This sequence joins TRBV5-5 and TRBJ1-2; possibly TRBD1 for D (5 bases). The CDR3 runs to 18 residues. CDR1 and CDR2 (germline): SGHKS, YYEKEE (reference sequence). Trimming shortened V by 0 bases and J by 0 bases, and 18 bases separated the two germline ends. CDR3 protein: CASSLAQGREGANYGYTF. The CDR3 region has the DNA TGTGCCAGCAGCTTGGCCCAGGGCAGGGAAGGAGCTAACTATGGCTACACCTTC.

CDR3 region: CASSLGTVNQPQHF. The DNA for the CDR3 is TGTGCCAGCAGCTTAGGGACAGTTAATCAGCCCCAGCATTTT. The chain joins TRBV5-6 to TRBJ1-5, with 7 nucleotides matching TRBD1. V shed 2 bases, J shed 4 bases, and the junction held 3 bases outside the gene matches. The CDR3 loop spans 14 amino acids. Per germline, CDR1 SGHDT and CDR2 YYEEEE. The variable domain in full, completed from reference TRBV5-6 and TRBJ1-5, reads DAGVTQSPTHLIKTRGQQVTLRCSPKSGHDTVSWYQQALGQGPQFIFQYYEEEERQRGNFPDRFSGHQFPNYSSELNVNALLLGDSALYLCASSLGTVNQPQHFGDGTRLSIL.

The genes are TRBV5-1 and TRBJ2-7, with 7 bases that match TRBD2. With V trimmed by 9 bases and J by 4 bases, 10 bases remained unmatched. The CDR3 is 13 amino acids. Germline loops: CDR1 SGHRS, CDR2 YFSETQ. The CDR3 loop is CATRIGGGYEQYF. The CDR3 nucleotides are TGCGCCACCCGCATCGGGGGAGGGTACGAGCAGTACTTC. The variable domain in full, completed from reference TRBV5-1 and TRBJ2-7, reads KAGVTQTPRYLIKTRGQQVTLSCSPISGHRSVSWYQQTPGQGLQFLFEYFSETQRNKGNFPGRFSGRQFSNSRSEMNVSTLELGDSALYLCATRIGGGYEQYFGPGTRLTVT.

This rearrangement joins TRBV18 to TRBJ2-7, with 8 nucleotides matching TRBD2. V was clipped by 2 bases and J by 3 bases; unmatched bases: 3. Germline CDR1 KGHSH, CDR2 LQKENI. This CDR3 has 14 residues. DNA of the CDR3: TGTGCCAGCTCACCAAACCGGGAGGGCTACGAGCAGTACTTC. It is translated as CASSPNREGYEQYF.

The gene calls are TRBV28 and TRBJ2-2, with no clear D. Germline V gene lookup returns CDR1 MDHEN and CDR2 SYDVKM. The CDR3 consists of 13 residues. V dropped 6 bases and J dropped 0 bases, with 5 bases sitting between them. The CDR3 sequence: CASRSANTGELFF. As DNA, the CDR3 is TGTGCCAGCAGGTCGGCGAACACCGGGGAGCTGTTTTTT. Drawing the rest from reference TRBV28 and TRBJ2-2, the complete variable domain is DVKVTQSSRYLVKRTGEKVFLECVQDMDHENMFWYRQDPGLGLRLIYFSYDVKMKEKGDIPEGYSVSREKKERFSLILESASTNQTSMYLCASRSANTGELFFGEGSRLTVL.

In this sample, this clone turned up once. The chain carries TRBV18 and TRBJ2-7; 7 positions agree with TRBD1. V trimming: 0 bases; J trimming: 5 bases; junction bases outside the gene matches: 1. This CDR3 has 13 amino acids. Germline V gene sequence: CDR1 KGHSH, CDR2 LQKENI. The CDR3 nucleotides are TGTGCCAGCTCACCACCAGACAGGGACGAGCAGTACTTC. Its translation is CASSPPDRDEQYF.

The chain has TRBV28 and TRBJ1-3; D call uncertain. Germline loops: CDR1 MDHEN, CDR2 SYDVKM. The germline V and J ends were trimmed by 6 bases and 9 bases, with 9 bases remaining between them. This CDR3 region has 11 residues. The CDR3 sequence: CASRTRSTIYF. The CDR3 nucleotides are TGTGCCAGCAGAACAAGAAGCACCATATATTTT.

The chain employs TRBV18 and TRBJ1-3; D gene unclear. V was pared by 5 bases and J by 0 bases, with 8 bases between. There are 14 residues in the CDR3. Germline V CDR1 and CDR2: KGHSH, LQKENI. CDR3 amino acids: CASSNELSGNTIYF. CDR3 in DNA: TGTGCCAGCTCAAACGAACTCTCTGGAAACACCATATATTTT.

This chain's CDR3 is CASSKLPGQGAEKLFF. Written as DNA, the CDR3 is TGTGCCAGCAGTAAGCTCCCGGGACAGGGGGCCGAAAAACTGTTTTTT. This chain links TRBV27 with TRBJ1-4, with 12 nucleotides matching TRBD1. The CDR3 is made up of 16 amino acids. Looked up from germline, CDR1 is MNHEY and CDR2 is SMNVEV (reference sequence). With V trimmed by 5 bases and J by 8 bases, 9 bases remained unmatched.

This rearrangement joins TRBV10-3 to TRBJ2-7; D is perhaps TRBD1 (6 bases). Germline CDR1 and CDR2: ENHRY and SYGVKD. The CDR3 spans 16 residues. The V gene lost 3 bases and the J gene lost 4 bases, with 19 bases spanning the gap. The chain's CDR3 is CAISDWPRGPRYEQYF. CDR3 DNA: TGTGCCATCAGTGATTGGCCCAGGGGCCCTAGGTACGAGCAGTACTTC.

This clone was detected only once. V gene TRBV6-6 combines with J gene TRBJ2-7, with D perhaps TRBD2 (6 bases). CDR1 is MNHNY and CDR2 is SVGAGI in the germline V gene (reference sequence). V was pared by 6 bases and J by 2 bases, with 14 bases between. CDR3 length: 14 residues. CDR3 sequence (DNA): TGTGCCAGCAGGTCGCTGGCGGGACCCTACGAGCAGTACTTC. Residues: CASRSLAGPYEQYF.

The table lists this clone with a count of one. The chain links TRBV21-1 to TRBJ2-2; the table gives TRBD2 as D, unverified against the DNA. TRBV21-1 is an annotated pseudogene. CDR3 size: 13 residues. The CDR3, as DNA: TGTGCCAGCAATCTTAGTGGTGGCGGGGAGCTGTTTTTT. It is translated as CASNLSGGGELFF.

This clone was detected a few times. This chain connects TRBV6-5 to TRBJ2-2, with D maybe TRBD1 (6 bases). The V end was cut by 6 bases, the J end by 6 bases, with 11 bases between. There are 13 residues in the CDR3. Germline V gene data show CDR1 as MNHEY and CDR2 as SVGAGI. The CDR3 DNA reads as TGTGCCAGCAGACAGGGAAGCCCCGGGGAGCTGTTTTTT. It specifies CASRQGSPGELFF.

Written as DNA, the CDR3 is TGCAGCGTTTGGGGACAGGGAGTCGTCGGCTATGGCTACACCTTC. Translating gives CSVWGQGVVGYGYTF. This chain connects TRBV29-1 to TRBJ1-2; 9 bases map to TRBD1. This CDR3 is 15 amino acids long. V gave up 5 bases and J gave up 4 bases; unmatched junction bases: 11. CDR1 and CDR2 (germline): SQVTM, ANQGSEA.

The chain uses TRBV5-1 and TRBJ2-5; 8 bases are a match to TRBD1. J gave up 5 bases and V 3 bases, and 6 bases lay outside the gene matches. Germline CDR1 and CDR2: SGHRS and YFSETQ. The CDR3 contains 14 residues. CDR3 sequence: CASSSRGRGETQYF. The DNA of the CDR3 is TGCGCCAGCAGCTCCAGGGGGCGCGGGGAGACCCAGTACTTC.

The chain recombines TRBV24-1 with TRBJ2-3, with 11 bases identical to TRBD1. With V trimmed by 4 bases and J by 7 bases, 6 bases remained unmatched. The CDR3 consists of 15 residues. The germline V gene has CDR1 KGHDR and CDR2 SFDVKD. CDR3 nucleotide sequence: TGTGCCACCAGTGACGCCGGGACAGGGGGGTATACGCAGTATTTT. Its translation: CATSDAGTGGYTQYF.